The clone carrying this T cell receptor beta chain was counted a few times. Its antigen remains unidentified. A much larger clone lies a single base off, so this may be a read error. The data originate from a study of T cells in Graves' hyperthyroidism and ophthalmopathy. Study-wide results and caveats: Researchers found most expanded thyroid clonotypes above 0.001 in blood as well.

Researchers took RNA transcripts and amplified the TCR beta CDR3 regions from them. The primer set for the first-round RT-PCR of the TCR CDR3 was HTBI. TCRdb reprocessed the multiplex PCR reads via MiXCR and lists one record per CDR3 protein. The table lists over 250,000 distinct CDR3 sequences, around 13% of them singletons. V shed 6 bases, J shed 2 bases, and the junction held 9 bases outside the gene matches. The CDR3 has 15 amino acids. Looked up from germline, CDR1 is DFQATT and CDR2 is SNEGSKA (reference sequence). Specimen: blood. The clonotype comes from a woman between 40 and 55 years old with Graves' ophthalmopathy. The chain uses TRBV20-1 and TRBJ2-3; 9 bases match TRBD2. The CDR3 nucleotides are TGCAGTGCAAATCGACTAGCGGAAATCACAGATACGCAGTATTTT. Translation gives CSANRLAEITDTQYF.